This T cell receptor beta chain was recorded in a study of PD-1 blockade in classical Hodgkin lymphoma. The overall study: Patients were administered nivolumab (3 mg/kg intravenously) every 2 weeks. Overall study findings and caveats: Patients with a complete response exhibited baseline diversity comparable to newly diagnosed patients. CD8+ TCR diversity did not rise significantly by C4D1, unlike CD4+.

Sequencing used immunoSEQ multiplex PCR; TCRdb keeps in-frame clones, though not all of them. The table includes roughly 100,000 clones, more than 85% detected once. Every one of the patients relapsed after autologous stem cell transplantation (brentuximab vedotin exposure was variable). As regards this clone: Its matching antigen is unknown.

The sequence came from a human donor with classical Hodgkin lymphoma. This sample comprised peripheral blood mononuclear cells (PBMCs), obtained before the second cycle of nivolumab.

The CDR3 coding sequence is TGCAGCGTCCTCGTCCTGGGCAGCCAAGAGACCCAGTACTTC. Residues: CSVLVLGSQETQYF. This chain uses TRBV29-1 with TRBJ2-5; D gene uncertain. V gave up 6 bases and J gave up 1 base, with 15 bases separating them. This CDR3 has 14 residues. The germline gives CDR1 SQVTM, CDR2 ANQGSEA.